These 5 T cell receptor beta chains were all obtained from the same sample, sequenced in a study of spatial heterogeneity in lung cancer. Documented time point: blood at routine non-recurrence follow-up after resection. In each case, whole RNA from tumor, nontumor lung or frozen PBMC was sequenced unsorted. TCRdb ran MiXCR on the 5' RACE reads and lists one entry per CDR3 protein. The sample records 25,000 or so distinct CDR3 sequences, about 6% being singletons. Here the sequenced sample was PBMCs, taken at follow-up. All receptors come from a male donor with early-stage non-small cell lung cancer.

This clonotype has ten or more counts. The chain has TRBV12-3 or TRBV12-4 and TRBJ2-5; D call uncertain. This CDR3 region has 13 residues. V was pared by 1 base and J by 3 bases, with 6 bases between. CDR3 amino acids: CASSLGLEETQYF. CDR3 nucleotide sequence: TGTGCCAGCAGTTTAGGACTTGAAGAGACCCAGTACTTC.

V and J are TRBV19 and TRBJ1-5; a possible D gene is TRBD1 (6 bases). In germline, CDR1 is LNHDA, CDR2 SQIVND (reference sequence). This CDR3 comprises 15 residues. Trimming removed 3 bases from V and 5 bases from J, with 14 bases in between. The CDR3 loop reads CASSIQQGGDQPQHF. In nucleotides, the CDR3 is TGTGCCAGTAGTATTCAACAGGGAGGGGATCAGCCCCAGCATTTT. Complete variable domain (other parts from reference TRBV19 and TRBJ1-5): DGGITQSPKYLFRKEGQNVTLSCEQNLNHDAMYWYRQDPGQGLRLIYYSQIVNDFQKGDIAEGYSVSREKKESFPLTVTSAQKNPTAFYLCASSIQQGGDQPQHFGDGTRLSIL.

The table lists this clonotype with many counts. The chain couples TRBV6-4 to TRBJ1-1, with D maybe TRBD1 (6 bases). The germline V and J ends were trimmed by 0 bases and 4 bases, with 9 bases remaining between them. This CDR3 is built from 14 residues. CDR1 MRHNA and CDR2 SNTAGT come from the germline V gene. The CDR3 DNA is TGTGCCAGCAGTGACTCGAGCAGGGGCACTGAAGCTTTCTTT. Translation: CASSDSSRGTEAFF.

This clonotype was recorded many times. The chain joins TRBV5-1 to TRBJ2-1, with D possibly TRBD2 on 5 matching bases. This CDR3 has 14 residues. V lost 7 bases, J lost 2 bases, and 13 bases lay in between. Germline-derived CDR1 and CDR2 are SGHRS and YFSETQ. CDR3 sequence (DNA): TGCGCCAGCGGCCTTGAAGCGGCCTACAATGAGCAGTTCTTC. This codes for CASGLEAAYNEQFF.

In its sample, this clonotype was seen many times. The chain carries TRBV7-2 and TRBJ1-5; D remains ambiguous. CDR1 and CDR2 from the germline V gene are SGHTA and FQGNSA. V dropped 2 bases and J dropped 6 bases, with 11 bases sitting between them. The CDR3 consists of 14 residues. This CDR3 is CASSLQAMGQPQHF. The CDR3 coding sequence is TGTGCCAGCAGCTTACAGGCGATGGGTCAGCCCCAGCATTTT.